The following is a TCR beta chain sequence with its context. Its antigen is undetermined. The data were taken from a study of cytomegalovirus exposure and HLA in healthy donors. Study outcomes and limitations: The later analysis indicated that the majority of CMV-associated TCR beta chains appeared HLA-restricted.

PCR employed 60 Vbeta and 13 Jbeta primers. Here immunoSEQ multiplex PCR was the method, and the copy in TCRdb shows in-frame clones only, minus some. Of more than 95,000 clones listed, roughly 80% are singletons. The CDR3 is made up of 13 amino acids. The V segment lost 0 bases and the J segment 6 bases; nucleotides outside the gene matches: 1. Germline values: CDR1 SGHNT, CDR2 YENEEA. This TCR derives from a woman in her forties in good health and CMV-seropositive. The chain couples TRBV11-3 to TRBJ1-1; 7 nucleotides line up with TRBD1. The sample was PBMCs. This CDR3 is CASSLETGAEAFF. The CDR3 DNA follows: TGTGCCAGCAGCTTAGAAACAGGGGCTGAAGCTTTCTTT.